This T cell receptor (beta chain) was captured by sequencing in a study of beta chain features in type 1 diabetes. One heparinised blood draw, averaging approximately 0.11 L, came from each donor. The V and J ends lost 3 bases and 0 bases respectively, with 4 bases between them. Germline loops: CDR1 SGDLS, CDR2 YYNGEE. This CDR3 comprises 13 residues. Isolated RNA was reverse transcribed in full, so expressed TCRB transcripts were sequenced. Assay used: immunoSEQ multiplex PCR; TCRdb lists only in-frame clones, some missing. The sample lists 450,000 to 550,000 clones, about 30% occurring once. The source is a man between 18 and 35 years old in good health. The V gene is TRBV9, the J gene TRBJ1-5; D not certain. Sequenced material: naive CD4+ T cells from blood. In DNA form, the CDR3 reads TGTGCCAGCAGCGCCTTTAGCAATCAGCCCCAGCATTTT. Its protein is CASSAFSNQPQHF.